The source of this TCR beta chain is a study of monozygotic twins with inflammatory bowel disease. The germline V gene has CDR1 SEHNR and CDR2 FQNEAQ (reference sequence). The CDR3 is 15 residues long. Per TCR library, approximately 3,500 ng of total RNA was used. TCRdb reanalyzed the 5' RACE reads and collapses them to one entry per CDR3 protein, without DNA. The ten most abundant clones cover approximately 2% of a sample with about 350,000 distinct CDR3 sequences. The source material was blood. The chain employs TRBV7-9 and TRBJ2-1; TCRdb picks TRBD2, but there is no DNA to check that call. The origin of this receptor is a human donor with ulcerative colitis or Crohn's disease, or a healthy co-twin of an affected twin (not recorded which). The CDR3 is CASSPSGTSRNEQFF. Filled out from reference TRBV7-9 and TRBJ2-1, the complete variable domain reads DTGVSQNPRHKITKRGQNVTFRCDPISEHNRLYWYRQTLGQGPEFLTYFQNEAQLEKSRLLSDRFSAERPKGSFSTLEIQRTEQGDSAMYLCASSPSGTSRNEQFFGPGTRLTVL.